The rows below give T cell receptor beta chains drawn from one sample of a study of long-term antiretroviral therapy in people with HIV. TCRdb's copy holds only in-frame clones and misses some; the assay was immunoSEQ multiplex PCR. The table lists some 40,000 clones, around 75% of them singletons, with about 5% in the top ten. Sequences were derived from unsorted PBMCs, sampled 1.5 years after starting antiretroviral therapy. The source is a man aged 18 to 29 with HIV. Both conserved end residues are part of each CDR3. Not all rows give a size; the values are once, few, many and, for expanded clones, a class.

CDR3aa: CASSQLGGAYNEQFF
abundance: .
v_gene: TRBV16
j_gene: TRBJ2-1

CDR3aa: CASSMEGNEQFF
abundance: .
v_gene: TRBV5-4
j_gene: TRBJ2-1

CDR3aa: CASSPLLAIANTGELFF
abundance: few
v_gene: TRBV5-5
j_gene: TRBJ2-2

CDR3aa: CASSLGAPADGNTIYF
abundance: .
v_gene: TRBV7-2
j_gene: TRBJ1-3

CDR3aa: CASSERRDSTQETQYF
abundance: .
v_gene: TRBV2
j_gene: TRBJ2-5

CDR3aa: CASSIRGNSNQPQHF
abundance: .
v_gene: TRBV19
j_gene: TRBJ1-5

CDR3aa: CASSVDLVAKADTQYF
abundance: once
v_gene: TRBV9
j_gene: TRBJ2-3

CDR3aa: CASSPSTRTSGRAGQYF
abundance: .
v_gene: TRBV7-3
j_gene: TRBJ2-7

CDR3aa: CASSEAEVAYYSEQYF
abundance: .
v_gene: TRBV10-2
j_gene: TRBJ2-7

CDR3aa: CASSLSRGRVEEQYF
abundance: few
v_gene: TRBV5-1
j_gene: TRBJ2-7

CDR3aa: CASSLTQVNEKLFF
abundance: .
v_gene: TRBV5-1
j_gene: TRBJ1-4

CDR3aa: CASSAEGGWNEQYF
abundance: .
v_gene: TRBV9
j_gene: TRBJ2-7

CDR3aa: CASSPLGGPTYYEQYF
abundance: .
v_gene: TRBV11-2
j_gene: TRBJ2-7

CDR3aa: CSARTQTYEQYF
abundance: .
v_gene: TRBV29-1
j_gene: TRBJ2-7

CDR3aa: CASSPWDRSTDTQYF
abundance: .
v_gene: TRBV5-4
j_gene: TRBJ2-3

CDR3aa: CSVEKGPDTQYF
abundance: .
v_gene: TRBV29-1
j_gene: TRBJ2-3

CDR3aa: CASSIGRLAGNYGYTF
abundance: once
v_gene: TRBV5-4
j_gene: TRBJ1-2

CDR3aa: CASSQVAGVTDTQYF
abundance: few
v_gene: TRBV4-1
j_gene: TRBJ2-3

CDR3aa: CASSSYSGSNSYEQYF
abundance: .
v_gene: TRBV27
j_gene: TRBJ2-7

CDR3aa: CASSPRQNNEKLFF
abundance: .
v_gene: TRBV7-8
j_gene: TRBJ1-4

CDR3aa: CASSHQAGSTDTQYF
abundance: .
v_gene: TRBV4-3
j_gene: TRBJ2-3

CDR3aa: CASSVGHLNTEAFF
abundance: .
v_gene: TRBV9
j_gene: TRBJ1-1

CDR3aa: CASSLISLGTSGSNEQYF
abundance: .
v_gene: TRBV11-2
j_gene: TRBJ2-7

CDR3aa: CASSLGPDRAQETQYF
abundance: .
v_gene: TRBV11-2
j_gene: TRBJ2-5

CDR3aa: CASSLSIRNEQFF
abundance: once
v_gene: TRBV5-6
j_gene: TRBJ2-1

CDR3aa: CAGWGNEQFF
abundance: medium-sized
v_gene: TRBV2
j_gene: TRBJ2-1

CDR3aa: CASSQTGGLGEKLFF
abundance: .
v_gene: TRBV5-4
j_gene: TRBJ1-4

CDR3aa: CASSEDRKYGYTF
abundance: .
v_gene: TRBV25-1
j_gene: TRBJ1-2

CDR3aa: CASSKGQDYEQYF
abundance: .
v_gene: TRBV9
j_gene: TRBJ2-7

CDR3aa: CASSATGDSREAFF
abundance: .
v_gene: TRBV5-1
j_gene: TRBJ1-1

CDR3aa: CASSQEWGLSYGYTF
abundance: .
v_gene: TRBV23-1
j_gene: TRBJ1-2

CDR3aa: CASSNRGGRAEDEQYF
abundance: .
v_gene: TRBV5-1
j_gene: TRBJ2-7

CDR3aa: CASSLSPGWSGNQPQHF
abundance: .
v_gene: TRBV28
j_gene: TRBJ1-5

CDR3aa: CASTRLAADNEQFF
abundance: few
v_gene: TRBV6-6
j_gene: TRBJ2-1

CDR3aa: CASSPSGGGNTIYF
abundance: .
v_gene: TRBV9
j_gene: TRBJ1-3

CDR3aa: CASSPRRLAETNTGELFF
abundance: .
v_gene: TRBV9
j_gene: TRBJ2-2

CDR3aa: CASSLVGGDEQFF
abundance: .
v_gene: TRBV11-2
j_gene: TRBJ2-1

CDR3aa: CASSLAGTGAPETQYF
abundance: .
v_gene: TRBV5-8
j_gene: TRBJ2-5

CDR3aa: CASSRTDTQYF
abundance: once
v_gene: TRBV5-8
j_gene: TRBJ2-3

CDR3aa: CAISDNMPFYGYTF
abundance: .
v_gene: TRBV10-3
j_gene: TRBJ1-2

CDR3aa: CASSPRGTGMEKTQYF
abundance: .
v_gene: TRBV25-1
j_gene: TRBJ2-5

CDR3aa: CASSETDGRIYNEQFF
abundance: .
v_gene: TRBV27
j_gene: TRBJ2-1